Shown below are 17 T cell receptor beta chains from a single sample sequenced in a study of T cell repertoires in cytomegalovirus infection. No antigen has been identified for these receptors. TCRdb reprocessed the reads with MiXCR, giving one entry per CDR3 protein. The sample holds roughly 7,600 distinct CDR3 sequences, under 55% seen once. The sequencing sample was made of PBMCs, sequenced either directly or after in vitro stimulation (not recorded which). These receptor sequences come from a human donor in good health (CMV status not recorded). Some clones in this sample may be carry-over from other donors' samples.

Regarding this clonotype: Germline and junction disagree at one end, which may indicate a read error. CDR3 region: CACSLGVRPTQETQYF. In nucleotides, the CDR3 is TGTGCCTGCAGCTTGGGCGTGCGTCCAACCCAAGAGACCCAGTACTTC. The chain is built from TRBV7-2 and TRBJ2-5; no definite D call. This CDR3 has 16 amino acids. The germline CDR1 and CDR2 sequences are SGHTA and FQGNSA.

This clonotype appeared a few times. The rearrangement joins TRBV14 to TRBJ2-3; 8 nucleotides match TRBD1. Trimming cost V 3 bases and J 0 bases; bases outside gene matches: 2. Per the germline V gene, CDR1 is SGHDN and CDR2 is FVKESK. The CDR3 contains 15 residues. CDR3 residues: CASSHWTGSTDTQYF. For the CDR3, the DNA is TGTGCCAGCAGCCACTGGACAGGGAGCACAGATACGCAGTATTTT. The full variable domain, rest sourced from reference TRBV14 and TRBJ2-3, is EAGVTQFPSHSVIEKGQTVTLRCDPISGHDNLYWYRRVMGKEIKFLLHFVKESKQDESGMPNNRFLAERTGGTYSTLKVQPAELEDSGVYFCASSHWTGSTDTQYFGPGTRLTVL.

On this clonotype: The junction does not match germline at one end; this may be a read error. The chain is built from TRBV15 and TRBJ1-1, with unresolved D. Germline CDR1 is LNHNV and CDR2 is YYDKDF (reference sequence). This CDR3 has 16 amino acids. The CDR3 protein is CANSRDGRTVNTEAFF. The CDR3 nucleotides are TGTGCCAACAGCAGAGATGGGCGGACCGTGAACACTGAAGCTTTCTTT. Based on the CDR3 plus reference TRBV15 and TRBJ1-1, the full variable domain is DAMVIQNPRYQVTQFGKPVTLSCSQTLNHNVMYWYQQKSSQAPKLLFHYYDKDFNNEADTPDNFQSRRPNTSFCFLDIRSPGLGDTAMYLCANSRDGRTVNTEAFFGQGTRLTVV.

This clonotype turned up a few times. This chain connects TRBV7-2 to TRBJ1-1, with TRBD1 as a possible D gene (6 bases). The length of the CDR3 is 13 residues. V lost 1 base to trimming and J lost 6 bases, with 9 bases between them. From germline, CDR1 is SGHTA and CDR2 FQGNSA. The CDR3 sequence: CASSLDRVAEAFF. CDR3 coding DNA: TGTGCCAGCAGCTTAGACAGGGTTGCTGAAGCTTTCTTT.

Comment on this clonotype: A much larger clone sits a single nucleotide away, making a read error possible. The chain combines TRBV7-6 with TRBJ2-3, with a possible D match to TRBD2 (6 bases). Germline CDR1 is SGHVS and CDR2 is FNYEAQ. The CDR3 spans 15 residues. CDR3 coding DNA: TGTGACAGCAGCCCAGCTAGCGCTAGCACAGATACGCAGTATTTT. Translating it yields CDSSPASASTDTQYF.

This clonotype was observed many times. The rearrangement joins TRBV7-9 to TRBJ1-5; D remains ambiguous. From germline, CDR1 is SEHNR and CDR2 FQNEAQ (reference sequence). This CDR3 region has 14 residues. Trimming removed 0 bases at V and 6 bases at J, with 9 bases between. CDR3 nucleotide sequence: TGTGCCAGCAGCTTAGCCGGAAACACTCAGCCCCAGCATTTT. Its protein is CASSLAGNTQPQHF.

This clonotype was recorded at least ten times. This sequence joins TRBV7-2 and TRBJ1-5; D perhaps matches TRBD1 (5 bases). This CDR3 has 14 amino acids. Germline CDR1 SGHTA, CDR2 FQGNSA. V was pared by 3 bases and J by 7 bases, with 13 bases between. This CDR3 reads CASSFPGWGQPQHF. As DNA, the CDR3 is TGTGCCAGCAGCTTCCCAGGGTGGGGCCAGCCCCAGCATTTT.

This clonotype appeared many times. The genes are TRBV28 and TRBJ1-3; D remains unclear. The germline V and J ends were trimmed by 6 bases and 0 bases, with 15 bases remaining between them. Germline V CDR1 and CDR2: MDHEN, SYDVKM. CDR3 size: 16 residues. The CDR3 bases are TGTGCCAGCAGCCCCCCTCTGGCTTACTCTGGAAACACCATATATTTT. This gives the protein CASSPPLAYSGNTIYF.

This clonotype was observed a few times. The chain joins TRBV7-2 to TRBJ1-3; no firm D call. V was trimmed by 3 bases and J by 3 bases, leaving 0 bases between them. The length of the CDR3 is 11 residues. Germline lookup yields CDR1 SGHTA and CDR2 FQGNSA. For the CDR3, the DNA is TGTGCCAGCAGCTTTGGAAACACCATATATTTT. Its translation is CASSFGNTIYF.

In the case of this clonotype: Germline and junction disagree at one end, which may indicate a read error. This chain links TRBV6-4 with TRBJ1-2; no reliable D call. The CDR3 loop spans 13 amino acids. Germline V CDR1 and CDR2: MRHNA, SNTAGT. The CDR3 nucleotides are TGTGCCTGCAGTGCCGGACCAACCTATGGCTACACCTTC. Amino acid sequence: CACSAGPTYGYTF.

The CDR3 DNA reads as TGTGCCAGCAGCTTGGCAGACGTATATGGCTACACCTTC. Amino acids: CASSLADVYGYTF. This chain connects TRBV7-8 to TRBJ1-2, with unresolved D. This CDR3 spans 13 amino acids. Trimming took off 3 bases at V and 5 bases at J, with 10 bases between the two ends. Germline V CDR1 and CDR2: SGHVS, FQNEAQ.

The gene calls are TRBV7-4 and TRBJ2-1, with D possibly being TRBD1 (6 bases). The V gene's germline CDR1 is SGHVT and CDR2 SQSDAQ. Trimming left V 3 bases short and J 1 base short, with 25 bases between. The CDR3 is 20 amino acids. The CDR3 loop is CASSFLSLLGGERSYNEQFF. The CDR3 DNA sequence: TGTGCCAGCAGCTTCCTCAGCCTCCTTGGGGGCGAAAGGTCCTACAATGAGCAGTTCTTC.

The table lists this clonotype with a few counts. V and J are TRBV7-3 and TRBJ2-1, with D tentatively TRBD2 (7 bases). Germline assignment: CDR1 SGHTA and CDR2 FQGTGA. V gave up 5 bases and J gave up 7 bases, with 15 bases separating them. The CDR3 runs to 14 residues. The CDR3 is CASSPAGAKNEQFF. In DNA form, the CDR3 reads TGTGCCAGCAGCCCCGCGGGGGCCAAGAATGAGCAGTTCTTC.

The chain recombines TRBV27 with TRBJ2-7, with TRBD2 identical over 8 bases. With 5 bases clipped from V and 0 bases from J, the junction kept 6 bases outside the gene matches. The CDR3 is made up of 15 amino acids. The germline CDR1 and CDR2 sequences are MNHEY and SMNVEV (reference sequence). The CDR3 coding sequence is TGTGCCAGCAGTGGTAGCGGGACCGACTCCTACGAGCAGTACTTC. This gives the protein CASSGSGTDSYEQYF.

This clonotype showed up many times. The chain recombines TRBV7-8 with TRBJ2-2; a possible D gene is TRBD1 (5 bases). CDR3 size: 12 residues. Germline values: CDR1 SGHVS, CDR2 FQNEAQ. The ends were cut back, 8 bases at V and 5 bases at J, with 9 bases in the middle. CDR3 sequence: CASQGSTGELFF. The DNA for the CDR3 is TGTGCCAGCCAGGGTAGTACCGGGGAGCTGTTTTTT. Using reference TRBV7-8 and TRBJ2-2 for the parts outside the CDR3, the full variable domain is GAGVSQSPRYKVAKRGQDVALRCDPISGHVSLFWYQQALGQGPEFLTYFQNEAQLDKSGLPSDRFFAERPEGSVSTLKIQRTQQEDSAVYLCASQGSTGELFFGEGSRLTVL.

This clonotype was seen only a few times. The J gene is TRBJ2-7, the V gene TRBV7-2; 9 bases map to TRBD2. Germline CDR1 reads SGHTA; CDR2 reads FQGNSA. Trimming removed 2 bases from V and 6 bases from J; junction bases left unmatched: 8. The CDR3 is made up of 15 amino acids. In nucleotides, the CDR3 is TGTGCCAGCAGCTTACTCGCGGGAGGGCCGCGCGAGCAGTACTTC. Residues: CASSLLAGGPREQYF.

The chain recombines TRBV7-8 with TRBJ2-2; no definite D call. The CDR3 covers 13 residues. In germline, CDR1 is SGHVS, CDR2 FQNEAQ. Trimming cost V 1 base and J 7 bases, with 7 bases left between them. The CDR3 loop reads CASSLVVGGELFF. CDR3 bases: TGTGCCAGCAGCTTAGTTGTAGGCGGGGAGCTGTTTTTT.